Sequencing of this TCR beta chain was carried out in a study of post-analysis software for immune sequencing data. Study-level points and caveats: TRBV5-6, TRBV5-1 and TRBV20-1 belonged to a set of roughly 5 TRBV segments that were more frequent in patients than controls. The normalized Chao1 diversity of multiple sclerosis patients was significantly lower than that of controls.

The authors incorporated unique molecular identifiers into the TCR beta cDNA libraries. Starting from about 0.94 to 9.7 million T cells, the study yielded 500,000 or so cDNA molecules. TCRdb analysed the PCR reads with MiXCR anew, one entry per CDR3 protein. The data show approximately 250,000 distinct CDR3 sequences, 36% seen once. Trimming took 4 bases from V and 6 from J; bases not matched to a gene: 3. CDR1 is SGHAT, CDR2 FQNNGV, per germline. This CDR3 has 15 amino acids. Notes on this clonotype: The target antigen is unknown.

The source material was blood. The chain links TRBV11-2 to TRBJ2-1; 13 bases are shared with TRBD2. The TCR comes from a girl between 5 and 17 years old with multiple sclerosis. CDR3 amino acids: CASSSGLAGLNEQFF. In DNA form, the CDR3 reads TGTGCCAGCAGCTCGGGACTAGCGGGACTCAATGAGCAGTTCTTC.